The rows below give T cell receptor beta chains drawn from one sample of a study of T cell responses to AZD1222 COVID-19 vaccine. Some clones are missing from TCRdb's copy, which holds only in-frame ones; the method was immunoSEQ multiplex PCR. This table has roughly 190,000 clones, 85% to 95% appearing once. This specimen was peripheral blood, taken on day 0 of AZD1222 vaccination. The origin of the receptors is an adult in good health. Both conserved end residues are part of each CDR3. A D gene is named only where the DNA matches it firmly. Some rows mark clone size as missing; the rest say once, few, many or name a class of expanded clone.

V gene	clone size	J gene	D gene	CDR3 DNA	CDR3 protein
TRBV6-2/TRBV6-3	-	TRBJ2-5	TRBD1	TGTGCCAGCAGCCAACAGGGGGCCCAAGAGACCCAGTACTTC	CASSQQGAQETQYF
TRBV14	-	TRBJ1-1	TRBD1	TGTGCCAGCAGTCTCAGGGAGGGGACAGTCAAAACTGAAGCTTTCTTT	CASSLREGTVKTEAFF
TRBV9	-	TRBJ1-1	-	TGTGCCAGCAGCGTATCCGGTGGGACTGAAGCTTTCTTT	CASSVSGGTEAFF
TRBV7-9	once	TRBJ1-2	TRBD1	TGTGCCAGCAGCTCGGCCGGGACAGGGGAGCGTGGCTACACCTTC	CASSSAGTGERGYTF
TRBV5-1	few	TRBJ1-1	-	TGCGCCAGCGCGGCCGTCGGGACGGGTAACACTGAAGCTTTCTTT	CASAAVGTGNTEAFF
TRBV9	-	TRBJ2-3	TRBD2	TGTGCCAGCAGCTCTTCCGCTAGAGCGGGGCCCACAGATACGCAGTATTTT	CASSSSARAGPTDTQYF
TRBV5-6	-	TRBJ1-3	TRBD1	TGTGCCAGCAGCTTACCGGGACAGAGCTACGGAAACACCATATATTTT	CASSLPGQSYGNTIYF
TRBV28	-	TRBJ1-5	-	TGTGCCAGCAGTTTAACGGGACAGCCCCAGCATTTT	CASSLTGQPQHF
TRBV9	-	TRBJ2-5	-	TGTGCCAGCAGCCCGAACCCCAGCGGACAAGAGACCCAGTACTTC	CASSPNPSGQETQYF
TRBV6-1	-	TRBJ1-1	-	TGTGCCAGCAGTGAACGCGGGGTTTCTGAAGCTTTCTTT	CASSERGVSEAFF
TRBV7-9	-	TRBJ1-1	-	TGTGCCAGCAGCTTAAATCTTGGGCAGACGGAAGCTTTCTTT	CASSLNLGQTEAFF
TRBV7-9	few	TRBJ1-6	-	TGTGCCAGCAGCTTCTCTCCGGTCGACAATTCACCCCTCCACTTT	CASSFSPVDNSPLHF
TRBV7-2	-	TRBJ1-1	TRBD1	TGTGCCAGCAGCCCAGGACAGGGGAGAACTGAAGCTTTCTTT	CASSPGQGRTEAFF
TRBV7-2	-	TRBJ2-3	-	TGTGCCAGCAGCTTAGCTAGGACAAGGACAGATACGCAGTATTTT	CASSLARTRTDTQYF
TRBV19	-	TRBJ2-3	TRBD2	TGTGCCAGTAGTCCCGTTGGGGGGGGCACAGATACGCAGTATTTT	CASSPVGGGTDTQYF
TRBV24-1	-	TRBJ2-3	-	TGTGCCACCAGCCTGAGAGGGGGAGATACGCAGTATTTT	CATSLRGGDTQYF
TRBV2	-	TRBJ1-2	-	TGTGCCAGCGACTATACTAACTATGGCTACACCTTC	CASDYTNYGYTF
TRBV29-1	-	TRBJ1-2	-	TGCAGCGTTGAAGATGGCCTGGGCATGGGGTATGGCTACACCTTC	CSVEDGLGMGYGYTF
TRBV24-1	-	TRBJ2-2	-	TGTGCCACCGGGTCCCAGGGCACCGGGGAGCTGTTTTTT	CATGSQGTGELFF
TRBV6-4	-	TRBJ2-6	-	TGTGCCAGCAGTGACAGGGACTCTGGGGCCAACGTCCTGACTTTC	CASSDRDSGANVLTF
TRBV18	-	TRBJ2-7	-	TGTGCCAGCTCACCCACCCCTTACCCTATCGAGCAGTACTTC	CASSPTPYPIEQYF
TRBV7-9	-	TRBJ1-2	TRBD1	TGTGCCAGCAGCTTAGTCAGGGGGGACTATGGCTACACCTTC	CASSLVRGDYGYTF
TRBV6-5	once	TRBJ2-7	-	TGTGCCAGCAACATAGCGCGGGGCTCCTACGAGCAGTACTTC	CASNIARGSYEQYF
TRBV7-9	-	TRBJ1-1	-	TGTGCCAGCAGCCGTTCACCCACAACGGGTGAAGCTTTCTTT	CASSRSPTTGEAFF
TRBV3-1/TRBV3-2	once	TRBJ1-4	-	TGTGCCAGCAGCCCTCTAGGGGGTCGTGAAAAACTGTTTTTT	CASSPLGGREKLFF
TRBV3-1/TRBV3-2	-	TRBJ1-2	-	TGTGCCAGCAGCCAATCCGGGGGGGGGCTTGGCTATGGCTACACCTTC	CASSQSGGGLGYGYTF
TRBV6-7	-	TRBJ1-2	-	TGTGCCAGCAGTTACACTTCAGGGGCTGGGTACTATGGCTACACCTTC	CASSYTSGAGYYGYTF
TRBV4-3	once	TRBJ1-2	-	TGCGCCAGCAGCCAAGTCGGGGGGCGAGCTAACTATGGCTACACCTTC	CASSQVGGRANYGYTF
TRBV2	-	TRBJ1-1	-	TGTGCCAGCAGTGAACAGGGGAACACTGAAGCTTTCTTT	CASSEQGNTEAFF
TRBV6-2/TRBV6-3	-	TRBJ2-1	TRBD1	TGTGCCAGCAGCACAGGGACAGGGCAGTTCTTC	CASSTGTGQFF
TRBV6-4	-	TRBJ1-6	-	TGTGCCAGCAGTGACTGGGGGGGTTCCTATAATTCACCCCTCCACTTT	CASSDWGGSYNSPLHF
TRBV12-3/TRBV12-4	-	TRBJ1-1	-	TGTGCCAGTAAACTAAGGGAGAGAGCTTTCTTT	CASKLRERAFF
TRBV11-3	-	TRBJ2-6	-	TGTGCCAGCAGCCCTTCTGGGGCCAACGTCCTGACTTTC	CASSPSGANVLTF
TRBV3-1/TRBV3-2	-	TRBJ1-1	-	TGTGCCAGCAGCCAAGACAGGTGGAGGGTTGGCACTGAAGCTTTCTTT	CASSQDRWRVGTEAFF
TRBV7-3	-	TRBJ1-1	TRBD1	TGTGCCAGCAGCTTGGGACAGGGGGTTGCTGAAGCTTTCTTT	CASSLGQGVAEAFF
TRBV19	-	TRBJ2-7	-	TGTGCCAGTAGTTCGTCGGGCCCTTGGACTAACGTTGACGAGCAGTACTTC	CASSSSGPWTNVDEQYF
TRBV19	-	TRBJ1-1	-	TGTGCCAGTAGTATAGGTAAGAGAATGAACACTGAAGCTTTCTTT	CASSIGKRMNTEAFF
TRBV7-6	-	TRBJ2-5	-	TGTGCCAGCAGCCCGCCGGGGTTGGACCAAGAGACCCAGTACTTC	CASSPPGLDQETQYF
TRBV5-4	-	TRBJ2-1	TRBD2	TGTGCCAGCAGCTGGGGAATAGCGGGGGGGCGAAATGAGCAGTTCTTC	CASSWGIAGGRNEQFF
TRBV5-5	-	TRBJ1-3	-	TGTGCCAGCAGCTATACAGGAAGCTCTGGAAACACCATATATTTT	CASSYTGSSGNTIYF
TRBV7-3	-	TRBJ2-3	-	TGTGCCAGCAGCCCTGGGGGCCAGGGATCGGATACGCAGTATTTT	CASSPGGQGSDTQYF
TRBV6-2/TRBV6-3	-	TRBJ2-5	-	TGTGCCAGCAGTTATGGTCATCCGTTACAAGAGACCCAGTACTTC	CASSYGHPLQETQYF
TRBV7-6	-	TRBJ2-3	-	TGTGCCAGCAGCTTAGTGGGCGGGGGCACAGATACGCAGTATTTT	CASSLVGGGTDTQYF
TRBV28	-	TRBJ1-1	TRBD1	TGTGCCAGCAGTCCCGGGACAGGGGTGAACACTGAAGCTTTCTTT	CASSPGTGVNTEAFF
TRBV12-3/TRBV12-4	-	TRBJ1-1	-	TGTGCCAGCAGCACATCGGCGGGGGAAGCTTTCTTT	CASSTSAGEAFF
TRBV3-1/TRBV3-2	once	TRBJ1-4	-	TGTGCCAGCAGCCAGCCAGGGACGAGGGTAGAAAAACTGTTTTTT	CASSQPGTRVEKLFF
TRBV9	-	TRBJ2-7	-	TGTGCCAGCAGCGTGGGGCTGGGAGAGCAGTACTTC	CASSVGLGEQYF
TRBV5-1	-	TRBJ1-2	-	TGCGCCAGCAGCTTGCGCTCGTGGGAGGCCGGAAGAACTAACTATGGCTACACCTTC	CASSLRSWEAGRTNYGYTF